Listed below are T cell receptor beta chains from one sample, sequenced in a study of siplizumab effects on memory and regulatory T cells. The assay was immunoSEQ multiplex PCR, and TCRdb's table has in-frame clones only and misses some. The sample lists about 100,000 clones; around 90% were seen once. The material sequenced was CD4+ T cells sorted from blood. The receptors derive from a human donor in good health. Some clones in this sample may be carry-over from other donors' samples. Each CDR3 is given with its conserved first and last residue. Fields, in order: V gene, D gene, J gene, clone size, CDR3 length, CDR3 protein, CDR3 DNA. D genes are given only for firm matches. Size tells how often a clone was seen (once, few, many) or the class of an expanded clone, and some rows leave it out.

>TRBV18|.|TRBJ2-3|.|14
CASSPGGSTDTQYF
TGTGCCAGCTCACCGGGAGGCAGCACAGATACGCAGTATTTT
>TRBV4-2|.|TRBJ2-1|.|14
CASSQEPGRSEQFF
TGTGCCAGCAGCCAAGAACCCGGGCGAAGTGAGCAGTTCTTC
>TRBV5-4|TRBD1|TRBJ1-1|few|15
CASSFGQERNTEAFF
TGTGCCAGCAGCTTCGGACAGGAGAGAAACACTGAAGCTTTCTTT
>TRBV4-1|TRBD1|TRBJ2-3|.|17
CASSQEAGGLPTDTQYF
TGCGCCAGCAGCCAAGAGGCAGGGGGTCTCCCGACAGATACGCAGTATTTT
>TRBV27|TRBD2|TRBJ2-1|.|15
CASSLSSGSYNEQFF
TGTGCCAGCAGTTTATCCAGCGGGAGCTACAATGAGCAGTTCTTC
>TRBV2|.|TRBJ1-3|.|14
CASSPGRFRDTIYF
TGTGCCAGCAGCCCCGGACGGTTCCGGGACACCATATATTTT
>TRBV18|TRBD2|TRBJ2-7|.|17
CASSPSLTSGSSYEQYF
TGTGCCAGCTCACCTTCACTGACTAGCGGGAGCTCCTACGAGCAGTACTTC
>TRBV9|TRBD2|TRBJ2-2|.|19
CASSAPGTSGRVGSGELFF
TGTGCCAGCAGCGCCCCCGGGACTAGCGGGAGGGTGGGGTCCGGGGAGCTGTTTTTT
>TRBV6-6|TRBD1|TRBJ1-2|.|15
CASTSGRGRYHGYTF
TGTGCCAGCACCTCGGGTAGGGGGCGGTACCATGGCTACACCTTC
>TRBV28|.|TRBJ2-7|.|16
CASRYTALAETYEQYF
TGTGCCAGCAGATATACCGCCCTTGCAGAAACCTACGAGCAGTACTTC
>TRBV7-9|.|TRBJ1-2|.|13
CASSLSAGYGYTF
TGTGCCAGCAGCCTGTCCGCGGGCTATGGCTACACCTTC
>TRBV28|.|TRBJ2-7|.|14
CASSGQGSNYEQYF
TGTGCCAGCTCGGGGCAGGGCTCTAACTACGAGCAGTACTTC
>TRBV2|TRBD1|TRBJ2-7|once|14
CASSEYRGAYEQYF
TGTGCCAGCAGTGAATACAGGGGAGCCTACGAGCAGTACTTC